Sequencing of this T cell receptor (beta chain) was carried out in a study of chemoradiotherapy in HPV16-positive cancers. Turning to the study itself: A couple of HPV16-positive patients' cells yielded candidate HPV-specific clones and common motifs.

A word on this clone: Its antigen is currently unknown.

Germline CDR1 is MNHEY and CDR2 is SMNVEV (reference sequence). The CDR3 consists of 18 residues. The V end was cut by 5 bases, the J end by 0 bases, with 22 bases between. The protocol was immunoSEQ multiplex PCR, while the TCRdb copy is restricted to in-frame clones and leaves out a portion. Of some 30,000 clones detected, around 83% appear once; the ten largest clones hold 2.1%. Study-wide results and limits: Better recurrence-free survival went with HPV-responsive T-cell expansion in HPV16-positive patients.

The sample in question was blood, obtained from a patient who underwent chemoradiotherapy. This chain links TRBV27 with TRBJ1-2; D perhaps matches TRBD1 (5 bases). The receptor comes from a human donor with HPV-associated anogenital cancer. The CDR3 reads CASSPSGARADSNYGYTF. The CDR3, as DNA: TGTGCCAGCAGTCCGAGCGGGGCCAGGGCGGACTCTAACTATGGCTACACCTTC.